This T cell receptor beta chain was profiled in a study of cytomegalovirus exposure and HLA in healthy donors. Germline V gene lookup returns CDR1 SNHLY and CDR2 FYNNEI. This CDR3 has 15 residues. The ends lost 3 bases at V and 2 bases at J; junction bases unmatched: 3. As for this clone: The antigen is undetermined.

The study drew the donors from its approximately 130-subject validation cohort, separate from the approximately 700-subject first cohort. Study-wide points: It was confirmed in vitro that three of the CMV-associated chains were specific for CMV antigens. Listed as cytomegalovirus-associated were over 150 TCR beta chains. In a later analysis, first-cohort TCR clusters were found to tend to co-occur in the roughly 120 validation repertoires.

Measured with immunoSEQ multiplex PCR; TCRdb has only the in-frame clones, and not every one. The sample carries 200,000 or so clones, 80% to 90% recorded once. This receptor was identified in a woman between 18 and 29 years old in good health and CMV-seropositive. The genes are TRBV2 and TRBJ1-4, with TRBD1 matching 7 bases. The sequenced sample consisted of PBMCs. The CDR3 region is CASSDPGGTNEKLFF. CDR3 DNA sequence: TGTGCCAGCAGTGACCCAGGGGGGACTAATGAAAAACTGTTTTTT. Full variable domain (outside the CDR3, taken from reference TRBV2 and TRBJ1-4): EPEVTQTPSHQVTQMGQEVILRCVPISNHLYFYWYRQILGQKVEFLVSFYNNEISEKSEIFDDQFSVERPDGSNFTLKIRSTKLEDSAMYFCASSDPGGTNEKLFFGSGTQLSVL.